This TCR beta chain emerged from a study of a mutant IDH1 vaccine in newly diagnosed glioma. As to time point: week 35, safety follow-up. Mutant IDH1 20-mer peptide, at 300 ug, made up each vaccine dose, with topical imiquimod. The V end lost 0 bases, the J end lost 3 bases, and 12 bases lay between the germline ends. CDR3 size: 15 residues. Germline lookup yields CDR1 LGHNA and CDR2 YSLEER. The table came from immunoSEQ multiplex PCR; TCRdb's copy has only in-frame clones and leaves some out. Of about 32,000 clones in the sample, about four fifths are singletons; the top ten hold more than 3%. This clone was counted a single time. Its specificity is not known.

The sequencing used PBMCs, collected from a glioma patient whose treatment included an IDH1 peptide vaccine. This clonotype was obtained from a man aged 35-49 years with glioma. Some clones in this sample may be carry-over from other donors' samples. The rearrangement joins TRBV4-3 to TRBJ2-7, with D unclear. The CDR3 DNA reads TGCGCCAGCAGCCAAGAGTCGCACTCAGACTACGAGCAGTACTTC. Protein product: CASSQESHSDYEQYF.